These 18 T cell receptor beta chains share one sample of origin, sequenced in a study of a mutant IDH1 vaccine in newly diagnosed glioma. The method was immunoSEQ multiplex PCR; TCRdb's version includes in-frame clones alone and lacks a portion of them. The sample comprises some 70,000 clones, 84% of which are singletons, and around 12% rests with the top ten. These receptors' targets are unknown. As for time point: week 35, safety follow-up. Topical imiquimod accompanied each vaccine dose, which consisted of 300 ug of mutant IDH1 20-mer peptide. Specimen: PBMCs, collected from a glioma patient whose treatment included an IDH1 peptide vaccine. These receptors were taken from a man aged 18 to 30 with glioma.

This clone is a singleton in its sample. V usage is TRBV4-3 and J usage is TRBJ1-2, with 7 bases identical to TRBD1. This CDR3 spans 16 amino acids. J lost 2 bases, V lost 0 bases, and 6 bases had no gene match. CDR1 and CDR2 from the germline V gene are LGHNA and YSLEER. The DNA of the CDR3 is TGCGCCAGCAGCCAAGAGACAGGGATTAGGAACTATGGCTACACCTTC. Amino acid sequence: CASSQETGIRNYGYTF.

The chain couples TRBV9 to TRBJ2-7; the D gene could be TRBD1 or TRBD2 (5 bases each). Trimming shortened V by 0 bases and J by 4 bases, and 8 bases separated the two germline ends. The germline CDR1 and CDR2 sequences are SGDLS and YYNGEE. The CDR3 consists of 13 residues. This CDR3 reads CASSVEEGYEQYF. The DNA of the CDR3 is TGTGCCAGCAGCGTAGAAGAGGGGTACGAGCAGTACTTC.

This chain uses TRBV7-9 with TRBJ2-1, with 9 bases matching TRBD2. Germline V gene data show CDR1 as SEHNR and CDR2 as FQNEAQ (reference sequence). J gave up 0 bases and V 5 bases, and 5 bases lay outside the gene matches. The CDR3 spans 16 residues. CDR3 protein: CASSTLAGLSYNEQFF. The CDR3 bases are TGTGCCAGCAGCACCCTAGCGGGGCTCTCCTACAATGAGCAGTTCTTC.

This chain links TRBV6-6 with TRBJ2-1, with 9 bases aligning to TRBD1. Germline values: CDR1 MNHNY, CDR2 SVGAGI (reference sequence). This CDR3 spans 14 amino acids. V shed 11 bases, J shed 8 bases, and the junction held 13 bases outside the gene matches. CDR3 sequence (DNA): TGTGCCTCCTGGACGGGACAGGGAATTGATGAGCAGTTCTTC. Its translation: CASWTGQGIDEQFF.

This chain joins TRBV9 and TRBJ2-7, with 7 bases fitting TRBD1. J was trimmed by 3 bases and V by 0 bases; bases with no gene match: 9. The germline V gene has CDR1 SGDLS and CDR2 YYNGEE. The CDR3 has 16 residues. The CDR3, as DNA: TGTGCCAGCAGCGTAGCCTCCGGGACAGCGAACTACGAGCAGTACTTC. It codes for CASSVASGTANYEQYF. Variable domain in full (rest from reference TRBV9 and TRBJ2-7): DSGVTQTPKHLITATGQRVTLRCSPRSGDLSVYWYQQSLDQGLQFLIQYYNGEERAKGNILERFSAQQFPDLHSELNLSSLELGDSALYFCASSVASGTANYEQYFGPGTRLTVT.

This chain uses TRBV27 with TRBJ1-4; 12 bases are shared with TRBD1. The CDR3 is 17 amino acids. In germline, CDR1 is MNHEY, CDR2 SMNVEV (reference sequence). The ends lost 5 bases at V and 5 bases at J; junction bases unmatched: 9. The CDR3 nucleotides are TGTGCCAGCAGTACCCGGGACAGGGGGCCAGAGAATGAAAAACTGTTTTTT. Translated: CASSTRDRGPENEKLFF.

The chain employs TRBV10-1 and TRBJ1-2; 8 bases match TRBD1. Germline V lookup: CDR1 WNHNN, CDR2 SYGVQD (reference sequence). The V and J ends lost 7 bases and 8 bases, in that order; junction bases with no gene match: 6. The CDR3 has 12 amino acids. The DNA for the CDR3 is TGCGCCAGCATCGACAGGGGAGACGGCTACACCTTC. Protein: CASIDRGDGYTF.

CDR3: CASSLFGQGVGEQYF. CDR3 DNA sequence: TGTGCCAGCAGCTTATTCGGACAGGGGGTTGGGGAGCAGTACTTC. The chain joins TRBV7-9 to TRBJ2-7; TRBD1 matches 10 bases. After removal of 2 bases from V and 7 bases from J, the junction contained 8 bases not matched to a gene. Germline values: CDR1 SEHNR, CDR2 FQNEAQ (reference sequence). The CDR3 extends over 15 amino acids. The entire variable domain, with the rest obtained from reference TRBV7-9 and TRBJ2-7, is as follows: DTGVSQNPRHKITKRGQNVTFRCDPISEHNRLYWYRQTLGQGPEFLTYFQNEAQLEKSRLLSDRFSAERPKGSFSTLEIQRTEQGDSAMYLCASSLFGQGVGEQYFGPGTRLTVT.

This clone was picked up a small number of times. The CDR3 DNA follows: TGCGCCAGCAGCATAGACAGGGGCACTGAAGCTTTCTTT. Translation gives CASSIDRGTEAFF. The chain carries TRBV5-1 and TRBJ1-1; TRBD1 aligns across 8 bases. Germline CDR1 SGHRS, CDR2 YFSETQ. V was pared by 4 bases and J by 4 bases, with 3 bases of the junction left unmatched. CDR3 length: 13 amino acids.

V gene TRBV6-1 combines with J gene TRBJ1-1; D ambiguous. The CDR3 extends over 14 amino acids. V dropped 3 bases and J dropped 2 bases, with 10 bases sitting between them. From germline, CDR1 is MNHNS and CDR2 SASEGT. CDR3 sequence (DNA): TGTGCCAGCAGTGACCGGCACGATAACACTGAAGCTTTCTTT. Its protein is CASSDRHDNTEAFF.

V is TRBV5-5 and J is TRBJ2-2; TRBD1 aligns across 7 bases. V was clipped by 4 bases and J by 2 bases; unmatched bases: 5. The CDR3 is 15 amino acids. CDR1 and CDR2 from the germline V gene are SGHKS and YYEKEE (reference sequence). In DNA, the CDR3 is TGTGCCAGCAGCCCCCGGGACAGTAACACCGGGGAGCTGTTTTTT. This gives the protein CASSPRDSNTGELFF.

The gene calls are TRBV4-2 and TRBJ2-2, with TRBD1 matching over 7 bases. Losses at the gene ends were 7 bases for V and 2 bases for J; bases not matched to a gene: 4. The V gene's germline CDR1 is LGHNA and CDR2 YNFKEQ. This CDR3 spans 14 amino acids. Here the CDR3 DNA reads TGTGCCAGCAAGGACAGGCCAAACACCGGGGAGCTGTTTTTT. This translates into CASKDRPNTGELFF.

This rearrangement joins TRBV6-5 to TRBJ1-1, with D maybe TRBD1 (5 bases). Trimming took 7 bases from V and 1 from J, leaving 16 bases between them. Germline V lookup: CDR1 MNHEY, CDR2 SVGAGI. CDR3 size: 15 residues. The CDR3 protein is CASIRAGGQNTEAFF. CDR3 in DNA: TGTGCCAGCATCCGGGCCGGCGGACAGAACACTGAAGCTTTCTTT.

The chain uses TRBV7-8 and TRBJ1-3, with D possibly being TRBD1 (6 bases). This CDR3 is 16 amino acids long. Deletions cut 3 bases from V and 4 bases from J, with 16 bases between. Germline V gene lookup returns CDR1 SGHVS and CDR2 FQNEAQ. The CDR3 reads CASSLDRTTQGNTIYF. The CDR3 bases are TGTGCCAGCAGCTTGGACAGAACTACTCAAGGAAACACCATATATTTT.

The gene calls are TRBV2 and TRBJ2-1, with 12 bases matching TRBD2. Trimming cost V 4 bases and J 2 bases; bases outside gene matches: 6. CDR3 size: 17 residues. Germline CDR1 SNHLY, CDR2 FYNNEI. CDR3 DNA sequence: TGTGCCAGCAGTGGTCTAGCGGGAGGGCCCGCCTACAATGAGCAGTTCTTC. This translates into CASSGLAGGPAYNEQFF.

V and J are TRBV9 and TRBJ1-1; 7 bases line up with TRBD1. J lost 2 bases, V lost 3 bases, and 4 bases had no gene match. Germline V gene lookup returns CDR1 SGDLS and CDR2 YYNGEE. The CDR3 is 14 residues long. The CDR3 nucleotides read TGTGCCAGCAGCGCCGGGACAGACAACACTGAAGCTTTCTTT. It translates to CASSAGTDNTEAFF. Drawing the rest from reference TRBV9 and TRBJ1-1, the complete variable domain is DSGVTQTPKHLITATGQRVTLRCSPRSGDLSVYWYQQSLDQGLQFLIQYYNGEERAKGNILERFSAQQFPDLHSELNLSSLELGDSALYFCASSAGTDNTEAFFGQGTRLTVV.

This clone turned up a few times. CDR3 loop: CASGTSGRAGTDTQYF. DNA for the CDR3: TGTGCCAGTGGGACTAGCGGGAGGGCGGGCACAGATACGCAGTATTTT. The rearrangement links TRBV28 to TRBJ2-3; TRBD2 agrees at 16 bases. Unmatched junction bases numbered 4, after V lost 9 bases and J lost 1 base. CDR1 MDHEN and CDR2 SYDVKM come from the germline V gene. CDR3 length equals 16 residues.

This rearrangement joins TRBV6-6 to TRBJ1-5; 9 nucleotides match TRBD1. Germline V gene lookup returns CDR1 MNHNY and CDR2 SVGAGI (reference sequence). V was clipped by 5 bases and J by 5 bases; unmatched bases: 7. This CDR3 region has 15 residues. CDR3 bases: TGTGCCAGCAGTCCCCTTGACAGGGGGGATCAGCCCCAGCATTTT. Translating gives CASSPLDRGDQPQHF.